The 32 T cell receptor beta chains given below trace back to one sample, sequenced in a study of blood T cell repertoires in COVID-19. Sequencing used immunoSEQ multiplex PCR; TCRdb keeps in-frame clones, though not all of them. Here the sample spans tens of thousands of clones, 75% to 95% being singletons. Sequencing was carried out using peripheral blood. The receptors originated from a woman aged 50 to 60 in a cohort sampled during active COVID-19.

The chain is built from TRBV19 and TRBJ1-1; a weak D match, TRBD1 (5 bases). The CDR3 contains 14 residues. The germline V and J ends were trimmed by 7 bases and 1 base, with 13 bases remaining between them. The germline V gene has CDR1 LNHDA and CDR2 SQIVND (reference sequence). The CDR3, as DNA: TGTGCCAGTAAAGTCGGCAGGGCGAACACTGAAGCTTTCTTT. Translating gives CASKVGRANTEAFF.

This rearrangement joins TRBV5-6 to TRBJ2-5, with 7 positions matching TRBD1. Per germline, CDR1 SGHDT and CDR2 YYEEEE. V was clipped by 4 bases and J by 0 bases; unmatched bases: 15. This CDR3 region has 18 residues. The CDR3 DNA reads as TGTGCCAGCAGCGAAACAGGGGCCCCGCAGGACCACCAAGAGACCCAGTACTTC. As protein: CASSETGAPQDHQETQYF.

The J gene is TRBJ1-5, the V gene TRBV5-1; D is undetermined. V was trimmed by 7 bases and J by 4 bases, leaving 12 bases between them. CDR1 is SGHRS, CDR2 YFSETQ, per germline. This CDR3 is 13 amino acids long. In DNA form, the CDR3 reads TGCGCCAGCCGTCGACTTCCTAATCAGCCCCAGCATTTT. Translating gives CASRRLPNQPQHF.

This clone has a single count. The genes are TRBV28 and TRBJ2-7; 14 bases are a match to TRBD2. J was trimmed by 0 bases and V by 6 bases; bases with no gene match: 4. CDR3 size: 16 residues. The germline V gene encodes CDR1 MDHEN and CDR2 SYDVKM. The CDR3 loop is CASRRTSGRLSYEQYF. CDR3 in DNA: TGTGCCAGCAGGCGGACTAGCGGGAGGCTCTCCTACGAGCAGTACTTC. The whole variable domain, filled in from reference TRBV28 and TRBJ2-7, reads DVKVTQSSRYLVKRTGEKVFLECVQDMDHENMFWYRQDPGLGLRLIYFSYDVKMKEKGDIPEGYSVSREKKERFSLILESASTNQTSMYLCASRRTSGRLSYEQYFGPGTRLTVT.

The chain combines TRBV6-6 with TRBJ1-2; unclear D gene. Deletions cut 7 bases from V and 2 bases from J, with 11 bases between. This CDR3 has 13 residues. Germline CDR1 is MNHNY and CDR2 is SVGAGI (reference sequence). The CDR3, as DNA: TGTGCCAGCACAATACAGACAAACTATGGCTACACCTTC. Its protein is CASTIQTNYGYTF.

The sample holds one count of this clone. The rearrangement uses TRBV5-1 and TRBJ1-5; TRBD1 matches at 7 bases. V gave up 4 bases and J gave up 3 bases; unmatched junction bases: 10. Germline V gene sequence: CDR1 SGHRS, CDR2 YFSETQ. The CDR3 runs 16 residues. DNA of the CDR3: TGCGCCAGCAGCCCGGGGACAGCAGGAGACAATCAGCCCCAGCATTTT. Its protein is CASSPGTAGDNQPQHF.

CDR3 coding DNA: TGTGCCAGCAGCCACGGAGGGACTACCGGTGAAGCTTTCTTT. Protein product: CASSHGGTTGEAFF. The chain uses TRBV3-1 (or the pseudogene TRBV3-2) and TRBJ1-1; tentative D call: TRBD1 (5 bases). Per germline, CDR1 LGHDT and CDR2 YNNKEL (reference sequence). The CDR3 spans 14 residues. Trimming took off 3 bases at V and 7 bases at J, with 15 bases between the two ends.

The chain uses TRBV10-1 and TRBJ2-1; 8 bases line up with TRBD2. From germline, CDR1 is WNHNN and CDR2 SYGVQD (reference sequence). This CDR3 is built from 14 residues. J lost 3 bases, V lost 5 bases, and 3 bases had no gene match. The CDR3 DNA sequence: TGCGCCAGCAGTAGCGGGGGCTACTACAATGAGCAGTTCTTC. This translates into CASSSGGYYNEQFF.

J is TRBJ1-5 and V is TRBV27, with TRBD1 identical over 11 bases. This CDR3 has 18 residues. With V trimmed by 5 bases and J by 0 bases, 9 bases remained unmatched. Germline loops: CDR1 MNHEY, CDR2 SMNVEV (reference sequence). DNA for the CDR3: TGTGCCAGCAGTCGAGGACAGGGGGCCCCTTATAGCAATCAGCCCCAGCATTTT. Its protein product is CASSRGQGAPYSNQPQHF.

This chain uses TRBV28 with TRBJ1-6; 10 nucleotides agree with TRBD1. The germline V gene encodes CDR1 MDHEN and CDR2 SYDVKM. The CDR3 runs 20 residues. V lost 5 bases and J lost 5; bases outside the gene matches: 18. CDR3 nucleotide sequence: TGTGCCAGCAGTCTATCGGGGGGGACAGGGGCTCTACGTGATAATTCACCCCTCCACTTT. It encodes CASSLSGGTGALRDNSPLHF. Combining the CDR3 with reference TRBV28 and TRBJ1-6 gives the whole variable domain DVKVTQSSRYLVKRTGEKVFLECVQDMDHENMFWYRQDPGLGLRLIYFSYDVKMKEKGDIPEGYSVSREKKERFSLILESASTNQTSMYLCASSLSGGTGALRDNSPLHFGNGTRLTVT.

This rearrangement joins TRBV7-8 to TRBJ2-3, with D unresolved. Trimming left V 5 bases short and J 0 bases short, with 9 bases between. Germline loops: CDR1 SGHVS, CDR2 FQNEAQ. This CDR3 has 14 residues. In DNA form, the CDR3 reads TGTGCCAGCAGCCAACAGCTTAGCACAGATACGCAGTATTTT. It codes for CASSQQLSTDTQYF.

V gene TRBV5-1 combines with J gene TRBJ1-1; D is uncertain. Germline CDR1 and CDR2: SGHRS and YFSETQ. Deletions cut 4 bases from V and 5 bases from J, with 15 bases between. This CDR3 contains 14 residues. DNA for the CDR3: TGCGCCAGCAGCATGGATGCCACGGGGACTGAAGCTTTCTTT. Its translation is CASSMDATGTEAFF.

The chain recombines TRBV18 with TRBJ2-5; D might be TRBD2 (5 bases). Trimming pared 0 bases from V and 1 base from J, leaving 9 bases between. Germline V gene data show CDR1 as KGHSH and CDR2 as LQKENI. This CDR3 has 15 amino acids. The CDR3 DNA reads TGTGCCAGCTCACCACCGAGTCTAGCCCAAGAGACCCAGTACTTC. This gives the protein CASSPPSLAQETQYF.

A single count supports this clone. The chain is built from TRBV5-5 and TRBJ2-3, with 10 bases identical to TRBD2. The ends lost 7 bases at V and 2 bases at J; junction bases unmatched: 13. Germline CDR1 is SGHKS and CDR2 is YYEKEE (reference sequence). CDR3 length: 17 amino acids. The CDR3 here is CASSPAASGGLTDTQYF. In DNA form, the CDR3 reads TGTGCCAGCTCCCCGGCGGCTAGCGGGGGCCTCACAGATACGCAGTATTTT.

A single count supports this clone. CDR3 sequence reads: CASSWTGDYNQPQHF. DNA for the CDR3: TGTGCCAGCAGCTGGACAGGGGACTACAATCAGCCCCAGCATTTT. This sequence joins TRBV7-2 and TRBJ1-5, with TRBD1 matching 9 bases. The CDR3 runs 15 residues. Losses at the gene ends were 4 bases for V and 3 bases for J; bases not matched to a gene: 4. Germline V lookup: CDR1 SGHTA, CDR2 FQGNSA.

The chain uses TRBV2 and TRBJ1-1; no firm D call. The CDR3 spans 11 residues. Germline V gives CDR1 SNHLY, CDR2 FYNNEI. V lost 7 bases and J lost 10, with 13 bases in between. CDR3 sequence: CASTLTGVAFF. The CDR3 DNA reads as TGTGCCAGCACCCTGACCGGGGTAGCTTTCTTT.

This chain uses TRBV20-1 with TRBJ1-1; D is undetermined. In germline, CDR1 is DFQATT, CDR2 SNEGSKA (reference sequence). The CDR3 is made up of 12 amino acids. V lost 5 bases and J 2 bases, leaving 9 bases between the germline ends. The CDR3 protein is CSAGESNTEAFF. For the CDR3, the DNA is TGCAGTGCTGGTGAGAGTAACACTGAAGCTTTCTTT.

The chain carries TRBV18 and TRBJ2-1; 10 nucleotides align to TRBD2. CDR1 is KGHSH and CDR2 is LQKENI in the germline V gene. The CDR3 is 17 residues long. Trimming at V came to 0 bases and at J to 5 bases, leaving 7 bases not matched to a gene. The CDR3 nucleotides are TGTGCCAGCTCACCACCTAGCGGGGGGCCGGCAAACAATGAGCAGTTCTTC. Translating gives CASSPPSGGPANNEQFF. Filled out from reference TRBV18 and TRBJ2-1, the complete variable domain reads NAGVMQNPRHLVRRRGQEARLRCSPMKGHSHVYWYRQLPEEGLKFMVYLQKENIIDESGMPKERFSAEFPKEGPSILRIQQVVRGDSAAYFCASSPPSGGPANNEQFFGPGTRLTVL.

The chain couples TRBV5-1 to TRBJ1-3, with 7 bases lining up with TRBD1. This CDR3 has 15 amino acids. V dropped 0 bases and J dropped 2; count of bases not matched to a gene: 2. The germline V gene has CDR1 SGHRS and CDR2 YFSETQ. The CDR3: CASSLGQGAGNTIYF. The DNA for the CDR3 is TGCGCCAGCAGCTTGGGACAGGGTGCTGGAAACACCATATATTTT.

The chain links TRBV6-4 to TRBJ1-6; D gene ambiguous. The CDR3 spans 14 residues. Looked up from germline, CDR1 is MRHNA and CDR2 is SNTAGT. V shed 3 bases and J shed 9 bases, with 12 bases lying between them. The CDR3 is CASSDLPQASPLHF. The CDR3, as DNA: TGTGCCAGCAGTGATCTCCCCCAGGCTTCACCCCTCCACTTT.

This clone is a singleton in its sample. The CDR3 DNA reads as TGTGCCAGCAGCTCGGGGACAGGAAACTACGAGCAGTACTTC. Protein sequence: CASSSGTGNYEQYF. This chain links TRBV7-8 with TRBJ2-7, with 8 bases aligning to TRBD1. From germline, CDR1 is SGHVS and CDR2 FQNEAQ. The CDR3 spans 14 residues. V was pared by 4 bases and J by 3 bases, with 5 bases of the junction left unmatched.

The rearrangement joins TRBV7-9 to TRBJ1-2, with a tentative D call TRBD1 (6 bases). Looked up from germline, CDR1 is SEHNR and CDR2 is FQNEAQ (reference sequence). The ends were cut back, 4 bases at V and 1 base at J, with 19 bases in the middle. The CDR3 loop spans 17 amino acids. The CDR3 region is CASSSERTENFNYGYTF. CDR3 DNA sequence: TGTGCCAGCAGCTCAGAGAGGACAGAAAATTTTAACTATGGCTACACCTTC.

The gene calls are TRBV30 and TRBJ2-6; a possible D gene is TRBD1 (5 bases). The CDR3 runs 15 residues. The germline gives CDR1 GTSNPN, CDR2 SVGIG (reference sequence). V was shortened by 2 bases and J by 0 bases, with 8 bases between the two germline ends. CDR3 amino acids: CAWSPGISGANVLTF. CDR3 coding DNA: TGTGCCTGGAGTCCAGGGATCTCTGGGGCCAACGTCCTGACTTTC.

The V gene is TRBV29-1, the J gene TRBJ2-7, with a tentative D call TRBD2 (6 bases). CDR3 length: 14 residues. Germline V gene data show CDR1 as SQVTM and CDR2 as ANQGSEA. The ends were cut back, 7 bases at V and 2 bases at J, with 18 bases in the middle. The CDR3 region is CSAAGPRVPYEQYF. CDR3 coding DNA: TGCAGCGCCGCGGGACCCAGGGTCCCCTACGAGCAGTACTTC.

The chain couples TRBV7-9 to TRBJ2-3; D ambiguous. CDR1 SEHNR and CDR2 FQNEAQ come from the germline V gene (reference sequence). The CDR3 totals 13 residues. V lost 1 base, J lost 6 bases, and 8 bases lay in between. The CDR3 sequence is CASSLGVRDTQYF. CDR3 DNA: TGTGCCAGCAGCTTAGGAGTTCGCGATACGCAGTATTTT.

The chain is built from TRBV11-3 and TRBJ2-5, with TRBD2 matching over 12 bases. This CDR3 is 15 amino acids long. J was trimmed by 4 bases and V by 6 bases; bases with no gene match: 6. Looked up from germline, CDR1 is SGHNT and CDR2 is YENEEA. The CDR3 spells CASRSTSGSLETQYF. The CDR3 DNA reads as TGTGCCAGCAGGTCGACTAGCGGGAGCTTAGAGACCCAGTACTTC.

V is TRBV28 and J is TRBJ1-4; TRBD1 aligns across 7 bases. The CDR3 length is 15 residues. Germline V CDR1 and CDR2: MDHEN, SYDVKM. V shed 1 base and J 3 bases; nucleotides not matched to a gene: 2. This chain's CDR3 is CASSLSGTANEKLFF. The CDR3 DNA reads as TGTGCCAGCAGTTTATCCGGGACAGCTAATGAAAAACTGTTTTTT.

This chain connects TRBV5-1 to TRBJ1-2, with a weak D call TRBD1 (6 bases). Trimming took 2 bases from V and 8 from J, leaving 13 bases between them. The germline gives CDR1 SGHRS, CDR2 YFSETQ. The CDR3 length is 13 residues. CDR3 sequence reads: CASSLQGPVGYTF. In nucleotides, the CDR3 is TGCGCCAGCAGCTTACAGGGACCCGTGGGCTACACCTTC.

CDR3 loop: CASSVKGGADTQYF. In nucleotides, the CDR3 is TGTGCCAGCAGCGTAAAGGGAGGAGCAGATACGCAGTATTTT. The V gene is TRBV9, the J gene TRBJ2-3, with TRBD2 as a possible D gene (6 bases). Germline CDR1 reads SGDLS; CDR2 reads YYNGEE. The CDR3 contains 14 residues. V gave up 1 base and J gave up 4 bases, with 10 bases separating them.

This chain joins TRBV5-4 and TRBJ1-1, with TRBD1 matching 8 bases. The germline V gene encodes CDR1 SGHNT and CDR2 YYREEE (reference sequence). The CDR3 is 14 amino acids. V gave up 1 base and J gave up 1 base; unmatched junction bases: 0. In DNA form, the CDR3 reads TGTGCCAGCAGCTTGCAGGGGGCGAACACTGAAGCTTTCTTT. Protein: CASSLQGANTEAFF.

The chain joins TRBV11-3 to TRBJ2-7; no definite D call. The CDR3 sequence is 14 residues long. V was clipped by 1 base and J by 5 bases, with 12 bases between them. CDR1 and CDR2 (germline): SGHNT, YENEEA. The CDR3 sequence is CASSLGTDPHEQYF. CDR3 in DNA: TGTGCCAGCAGCTTAGGCACAGACCCCCACGAGCAGTACTTC.

The CDR3 loop reads CATSDPASGNLNEQFF. CDR3 in DNA: TGTGCCACCAGTGACCCGGCTAGCGGGAATTTGAATGAGCAGTTCTTC. The rearrangement joins TRBV24-1 to TRBJ2-1, with 9 bases fitting TRBD2. V dropped 4 bases and J dropped 7; count of bases not matched to a gene: 10. The CDR3 extends over 16 amino acids. CDR1 and CDR2 (germline): KGHDR, SFDVKD.